This T cell receptor (beta chain) is from a study of blood T cell repertoires in COVID-19. As for the study in general: Sites in the United States, Italy and Spain provided acute and convalescent COVID-19 samples. PBMCs, B-cell-depleted T cells, or T cells provided the cDNA or gDNA that made up the material.

Per the study methods: Amplifying reference gene primers gave estimates of nucleated cell counts. Using immunoSEQ multiplex PCR, the repertoire was profiled, and TCRdb retains in-frame clones only, with some absent. That table supplies the V and J calls and clone size; D and trimming were determined from the DNA. The repertoire holds about 120,000 clones, with roughly 79% as singletons. Germline-derived CDR1 and CDR2 are LNHDA and SQIVND (reference sequence). The CDR3 extends over 15 amino acids. Trimming took 6 bases from V and 0 from J, leaving 14 bases between them. V and J are TRBV19 and TRBJ2-5, with D possibly being TRBD2 (5 bases). The specimen sequenced was peripheral blood. The TCR originated in a human donor in a cohort sampled during active COVID-19. The CDR3 loop reads CASRGSGTNQETQYF. The CDR3 DNA reads as TGTGCCAGTAGGGGGAGCGGAACAAACCAAGAGACCCAGTACTTC.